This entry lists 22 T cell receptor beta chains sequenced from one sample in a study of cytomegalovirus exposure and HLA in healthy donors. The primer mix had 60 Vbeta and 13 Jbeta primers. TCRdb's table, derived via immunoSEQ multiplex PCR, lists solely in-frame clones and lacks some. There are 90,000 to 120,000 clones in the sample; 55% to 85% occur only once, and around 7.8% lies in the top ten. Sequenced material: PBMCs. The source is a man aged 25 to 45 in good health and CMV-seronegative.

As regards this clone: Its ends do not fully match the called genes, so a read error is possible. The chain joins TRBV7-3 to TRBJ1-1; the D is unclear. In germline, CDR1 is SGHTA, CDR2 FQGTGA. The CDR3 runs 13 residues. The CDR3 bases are TGTGCCAGCAGCTTAATGGCGGAGACGGAAGCTTCCTTT. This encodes CASSLMAETEASF. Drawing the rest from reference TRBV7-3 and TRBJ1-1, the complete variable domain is GAGVSQTPSNKVTEKGKYVELRCDPISGHTALYWYRQSLGQGPEFLIYFQGTGAADDSGLPNDRFFAVRPEGSVSTLKIQRTERGDSAVYLCASSLMAETEASFGQGTRLTVV.

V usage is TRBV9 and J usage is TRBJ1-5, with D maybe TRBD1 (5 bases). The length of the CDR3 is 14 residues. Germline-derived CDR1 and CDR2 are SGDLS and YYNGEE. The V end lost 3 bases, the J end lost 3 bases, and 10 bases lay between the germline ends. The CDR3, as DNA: TGTGCCAGCAGCGATGACAGCTCCAATCAGCCCCAGCATTTT. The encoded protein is CASSDDSSNQPQHF.

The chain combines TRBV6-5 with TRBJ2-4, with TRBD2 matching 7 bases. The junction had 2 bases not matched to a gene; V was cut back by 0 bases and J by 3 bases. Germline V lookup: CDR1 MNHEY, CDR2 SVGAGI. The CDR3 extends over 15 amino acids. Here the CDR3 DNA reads TGTGCCAGCAGTTACTCGGGGGAGGGCAAAAACATTCAGTACTTC. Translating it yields CASSYSGEGKNIQYF.

In nucleotides, the CDR3 is TGTGCCAGCAGCTTAGAACGGGGTACGCAAGGAACCCAGTACTTC. It codes for CASSLERGTQGTQYF. The rearrangement joins TRBV11-2 to TRBJ2-5; D might be TRBD2 (5 bases). This CDR3 is built from 15 residues. Trimming took off 0 bases at V and 8 bases at J, with 16 bases between the two ends. The germline V gene has CDR1 SGHAT and CDR2 FQNNGV.

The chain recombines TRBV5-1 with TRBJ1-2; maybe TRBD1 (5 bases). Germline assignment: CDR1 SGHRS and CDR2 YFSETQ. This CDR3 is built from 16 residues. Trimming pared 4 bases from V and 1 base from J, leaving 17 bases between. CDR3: CASSGFQGLRNYGYTF. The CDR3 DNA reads TGCGCCAGCAGCGGATTCCAGGGCCTCCGTAACTATGGCTACACCTTC.

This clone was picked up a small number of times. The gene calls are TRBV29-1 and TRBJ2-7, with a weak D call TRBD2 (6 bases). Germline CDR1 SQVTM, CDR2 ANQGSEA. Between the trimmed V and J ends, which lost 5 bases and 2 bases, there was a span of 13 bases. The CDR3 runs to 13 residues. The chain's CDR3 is CSVQGGIPYEQYF. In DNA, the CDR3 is TGCAGCGTTCAGGGAGGAATCCCCTACGAGCAGTACTTC.

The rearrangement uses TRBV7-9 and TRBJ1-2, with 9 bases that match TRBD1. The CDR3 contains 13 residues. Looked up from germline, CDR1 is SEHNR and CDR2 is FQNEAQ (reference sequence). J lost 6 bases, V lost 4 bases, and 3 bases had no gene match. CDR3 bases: TGTGCCAGCAGCTACCGGGACAGGGATGGCTACACCTTC. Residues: CASSYRDRDGYTF.

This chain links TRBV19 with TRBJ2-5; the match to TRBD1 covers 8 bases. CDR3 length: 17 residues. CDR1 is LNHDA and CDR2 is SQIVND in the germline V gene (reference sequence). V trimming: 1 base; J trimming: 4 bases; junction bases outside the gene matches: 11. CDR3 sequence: CASSIGTGSVSAETQYF. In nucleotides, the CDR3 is TGTGCCAGTAGTATAGGGACAGGGAGTGTATCGGCAGAGACCCAGTACTTC. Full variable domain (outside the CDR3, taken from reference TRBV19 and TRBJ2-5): DGGITQSPKYLFRKEGQNVTLSCEQNLNHDAMYWYRQDPGQGLRLIYYSQIVNDFQKGDIAEGYSVSREKKESFPLTVTSAQKNPTAFYLCASSIGTGSVSAETQYFGPGTRLLVL.

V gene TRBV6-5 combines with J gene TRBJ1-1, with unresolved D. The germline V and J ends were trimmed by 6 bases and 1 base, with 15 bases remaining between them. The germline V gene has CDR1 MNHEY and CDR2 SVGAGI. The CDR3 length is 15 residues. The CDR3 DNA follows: TGTGCCAGCAGCTCTCCCACAAGGAGGAACACTGAAGCTTTCTTT. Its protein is CASSSPTRRNTEAFF.

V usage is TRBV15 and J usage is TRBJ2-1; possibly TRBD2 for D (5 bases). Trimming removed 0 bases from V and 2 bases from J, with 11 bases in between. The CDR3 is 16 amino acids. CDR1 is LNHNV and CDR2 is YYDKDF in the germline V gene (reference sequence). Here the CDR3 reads CATSRDVLAPYNEQFF. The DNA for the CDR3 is TGTGCCACCAGCAGAGATGTGTTAGCGCCCTACAATGAGCAGTTCTTC.

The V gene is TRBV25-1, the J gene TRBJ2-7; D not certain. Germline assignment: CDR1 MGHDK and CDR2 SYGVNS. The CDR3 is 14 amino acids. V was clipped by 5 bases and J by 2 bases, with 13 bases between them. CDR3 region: CASSQFYTTYEQYF. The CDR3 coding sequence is TGTGCCAGCAGTCAGTTTTATACCACCTACGAGCAGTACTTC.

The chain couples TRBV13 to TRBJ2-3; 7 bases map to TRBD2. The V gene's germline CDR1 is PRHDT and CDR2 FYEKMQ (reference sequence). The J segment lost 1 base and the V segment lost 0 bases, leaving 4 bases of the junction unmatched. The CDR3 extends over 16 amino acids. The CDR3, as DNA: TGTGCCAGCAGCTTAGGATCAAGCGGGGGCACAGATACGCAGTATTTT. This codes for CASSLGSSGGTDTQYF.

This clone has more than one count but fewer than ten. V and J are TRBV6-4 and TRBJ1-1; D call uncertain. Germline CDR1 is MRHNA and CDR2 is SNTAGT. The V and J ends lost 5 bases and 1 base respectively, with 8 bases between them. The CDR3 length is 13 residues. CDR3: CASSREGNTEAFF. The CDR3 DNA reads TGTGCCAGCAGTCGTGAGGGGAACACTGAAGCTTTCTTT.

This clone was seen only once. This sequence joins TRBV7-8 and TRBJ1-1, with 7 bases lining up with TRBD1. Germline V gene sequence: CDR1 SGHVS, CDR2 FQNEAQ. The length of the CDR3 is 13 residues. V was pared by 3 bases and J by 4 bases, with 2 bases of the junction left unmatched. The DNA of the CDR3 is TGTGCCAGCAGCTTGACAGGGCCCACTGAAGCTTTCTTT. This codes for CASSLTGPTEAFF. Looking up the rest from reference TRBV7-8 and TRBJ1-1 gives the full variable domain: GAGVSQSPRYKVAKRGQDVALRCDPISGHVSLFWYQQALGQGPEFLTYFQNEAQLDKSGLPSDRFFAERPEGSVSTLKIQRTQQEDSAVYLCASSLTGPTEAFFGQGTRLTVV.

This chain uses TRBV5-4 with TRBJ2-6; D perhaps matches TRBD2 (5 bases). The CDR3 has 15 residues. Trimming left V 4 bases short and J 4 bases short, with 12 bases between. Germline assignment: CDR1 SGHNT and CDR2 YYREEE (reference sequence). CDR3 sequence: CASSPRGGGANVLTF. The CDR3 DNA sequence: TGTGCCAGCAGCCCCCGAGGAGGAGGGGCCAACGTCCTGACTTTC.

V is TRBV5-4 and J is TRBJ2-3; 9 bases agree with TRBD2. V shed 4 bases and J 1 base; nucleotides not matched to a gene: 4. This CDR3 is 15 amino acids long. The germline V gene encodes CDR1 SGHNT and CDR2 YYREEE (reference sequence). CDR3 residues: CASSPGLAGTDTQYF. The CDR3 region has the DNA TGTGCCAGCAGCCCGGGACTAGCAGGCACAGATACGCAGTATTTT. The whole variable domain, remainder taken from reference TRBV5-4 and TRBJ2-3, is ETGVTQSPTHLIKTRGQQVTLRCSSQSGHNTVSWYQQALGQGPQFIFQYYREEENGRGNFPPRFSGLQFPNYSSELNVNALELDDSALYLCASSPGLAGTDTQYFGPGTRLTVL.

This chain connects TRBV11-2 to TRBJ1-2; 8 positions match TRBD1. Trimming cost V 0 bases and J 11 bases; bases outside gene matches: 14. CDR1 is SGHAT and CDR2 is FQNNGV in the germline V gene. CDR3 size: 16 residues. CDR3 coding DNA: TGTGCCAGCAGCTTAGACGTACAGGGGGGAGTTCAAAGGTACACCTTC. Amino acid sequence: CASSLDVQGGVQRYTF.

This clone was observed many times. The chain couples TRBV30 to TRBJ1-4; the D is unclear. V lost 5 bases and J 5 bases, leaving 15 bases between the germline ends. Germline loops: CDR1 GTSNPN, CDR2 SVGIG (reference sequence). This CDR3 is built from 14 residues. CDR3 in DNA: TGTGCCTGGGGTAGAGGCAGCAAGAATGAAAAACTGTTTTTT. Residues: CAWGRGSKNEKLFF. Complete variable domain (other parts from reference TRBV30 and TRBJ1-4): SQTIHQWPATLVQPVGSPLSLECTVEGTSNPNLYWYRQAAGRGLQLLFYSVGIGQISSEVPQNLSASRPQDRQFILSSKKLLLSDSGFYLCAWGRGSKNEKLFFGSGTQLSVL.

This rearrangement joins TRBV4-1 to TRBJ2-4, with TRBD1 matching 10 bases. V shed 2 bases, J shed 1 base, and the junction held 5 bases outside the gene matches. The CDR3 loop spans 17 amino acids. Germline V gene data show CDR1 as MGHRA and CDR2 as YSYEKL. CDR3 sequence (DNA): TGCGCCAGCAGCCAAATGGACAGGGGGAATGCCAAAAACATTCAGTACTTC. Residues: CASSQMDRGNAKNIQYF.

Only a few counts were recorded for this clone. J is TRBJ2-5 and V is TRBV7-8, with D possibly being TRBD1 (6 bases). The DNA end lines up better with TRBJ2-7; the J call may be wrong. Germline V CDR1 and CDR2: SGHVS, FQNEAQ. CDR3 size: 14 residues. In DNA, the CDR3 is TGTGCCAGCAGCATAAGACAGGTACTCTACGAGCAGTACTTC. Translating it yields CASSIRQVLYEQYF.

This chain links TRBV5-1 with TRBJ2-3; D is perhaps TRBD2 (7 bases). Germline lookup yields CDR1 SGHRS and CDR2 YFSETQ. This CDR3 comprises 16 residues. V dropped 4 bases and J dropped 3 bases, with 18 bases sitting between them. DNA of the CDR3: TGCGCCAGCAGCGCGGGGGCAGGCCTGGGGACAGATACGCAGTATTTT. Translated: CASSAGAGLGTDTQYF.

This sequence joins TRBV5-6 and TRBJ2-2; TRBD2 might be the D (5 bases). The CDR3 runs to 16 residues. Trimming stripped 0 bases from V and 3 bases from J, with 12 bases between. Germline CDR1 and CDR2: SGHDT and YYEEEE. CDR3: CASSLGVTRDTGELFF. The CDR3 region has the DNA TGTGCCAGCAGCTTGGGTGTTACTAGAGACACCGGGGAGCTGTTTTTT.